Described below is a single TCR beta chain sequence and its context. The antigen remains undetermined. This specimen belongs to a study of T cells expressing NK-cell markers. As for the study in general: The TCR beta repertoires originated in sorted CD3+CD56+NKG2C+, CD3+CD56+NKG2C- and CD3+CD56-NKG2C+ T cells. Whole-study findings and limits: Whether the expanded NKG2C+ T cell clones recognized HCMV remained unclear.

The CDR3 is 13 residues long. Germline lookup yields CDR1 SGHRS and CDR2 YFSETQ. TCRdb re-analyzed the 5' RACE reads; it lists each CDR3 protein once, without DNA. The data show fewer than 550,000 distinct CDR3 sequences, and the top ten clones hold more than 1.4%. The sequence came from a woman aged 45-60 years in good health. The sequenced sample was blood T cells: a sorted CD56 or NKG2C T cell subset, CD4+ or CD8+ T cells, or bulk PBMC T cells (not recorded which). This chain connects TRBV5-1 to TRBJ2-1. CDR3 sequence: CASSSYSYNEQFF.